Included here is one TCR beta chain sequence, with context. The CDR3 does not end in the conserved phenylalanine or tryptophan, so this is likely a read error. The sample belongs to a study of tumor and adjacent non-tumor tissue in lung cancer. In the study overall: Aged roughly 31 to 85 years, patients included approximately 11 men and 5 women with stage I to III disease.

The template was RNA from unsorted bulk tissue. Three rounds of nested PCR, following a modified ARM-PCR protocol, produced the TCRbeta library. Using its own MiXCR run on the multiplex PCR reads, TCRdb lists one record per CDR3 protein. In the table there are fewer than 120,000 distinct CDR3 sequences, 75% to 90% of which are singletons. Germline CDR1 is SGHTS and CDR2 is YDEGEE. The CDR3 is 13 amino acids. The ends lost 4 bases at V and 7 bases at J; junction bases unmatched: 8. Sequencing was performed on lung tumor tissue. The origin of this receptor is a man aged 70-80 years with non-small cell lung cancer. The V gene is TRBV5-8, the J gene TRBJ2-7, with TRBD1 identical over 7 bases. The CDR3 DNA reads as TGTGCCAGCAGCACCTTTGACAGGGATGAGCAGTACTGC. It specifies CASSTFDRDEQYC.